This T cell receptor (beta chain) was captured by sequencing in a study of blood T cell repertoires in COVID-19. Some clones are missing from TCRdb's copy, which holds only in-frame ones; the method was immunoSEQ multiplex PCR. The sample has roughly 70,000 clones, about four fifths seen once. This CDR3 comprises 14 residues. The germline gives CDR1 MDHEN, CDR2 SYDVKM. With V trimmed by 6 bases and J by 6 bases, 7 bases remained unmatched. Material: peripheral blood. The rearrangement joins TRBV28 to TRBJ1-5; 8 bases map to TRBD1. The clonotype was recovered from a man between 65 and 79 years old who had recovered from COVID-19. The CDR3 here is CASRTQGGPQPQHF. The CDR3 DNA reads TGTGCCAGCAGGACACAGGGGGGGCCTCAGCCCCAGCATTTT.